The rows below give T cell receptor beta chains drawn from one sample of a study of CD8 T cells in ankylosing spondylitis. TCRdb re-called the 5' RACE reads with MiXCR, one entry per CDR3 protein. The table has some 92,000 distinct CDR3 sequences, under 30% seen once; the top ten hold about 60%. The sequencing sample was made of blood, either unsorted or a sorted T cell fraction (not recorded which). These receptor sequences come from a male donor with ankylosing spondylitis or in good health (not recorded which). Both conserved end residues are part of each CDR3. A D gene is named only where the DNA matches it firmly. Size tells how often a clone was seen (once, few, many) or the class of an expanded clone, and some rows leave it out.

CDR3 DNA | CDR3 protein | J gene | D gene | clone size | V gene
TGTGCCAGCAGTGAGGGGGCACGGGGCGAGCAGTACTTC | CASSEGARGEQYF | TRBJ2-7 | NA | NA | TRBV25-1
TGTGCCAGCAGCCAACTAGCGGGGCTGACCAACTCTGGGGCCAACGTCCTGACTTTC | CASSQLAGLTNSGANVLTF | TRBJ2-6 | TRBD2 | NA | TRBV4-2
TGTGCCAGCAGCTTAGGGAGGGCAGGGGGCGACAGAAACACCATATATTTT | CASSLGRAGGDRNTIYF | TRBJ1-3 | TRBD1 | few | TRBV7-2
TGCGCCAGCCTAAAGATTCCCGGGTCGAACCCCAATGAGCAGTTCTTC | CASLKIPGSNPNEQFF | TRBJ2-1 | NA | few | TRBV5-1
TGTGCCAGCAGTTACACAACGGACGGTCTCACCTTC | CASSYTTDGLTF | TRBJ1-2 | NA | once | TRBV6-6
TGTGCCAGCAGCCAACGCGGGGTCCCTGGAAACACCATATATTTT | CASSQRGVPGNTIYF | TRBJ1-3 | NA | NA | TRBV3-1
TGCGCCAGCAGCTTGGACACGGGGCGGGAAAAACTGTTTTTT | CASSLDTGREKLFF | TRBJ1-4 | NA | NA | TRBV5-1
TGTGCCAGCAGCCTAAGGACTGGCCCCGGGCACATTCAGTACTTC | CASSLRTGPGHIQYF | TRBJ2-4 | NA | NA | TRBV7-9
TGTGCCAGCAGTTCGGCCGGGGGTACCGGGGAGCTGTTTTTT | CASSSAGGTGELFF | TRBJ2-2 | NA | many | TRBV27
TGCGCCAGCAGCCCACGGGCAGGAAGCTCCTACAATGAGCAGTTCTTC | CASSPRAGSSYNEQFF | TRBJ2-1 | NA | few | TRBV5-1
TGTGCCAGCAGCCAGGGTATAGCTACGAAGAGATACGAGCAGTACTTC | CASSQGIATKRYEQYF | TRBJ2-7 | NA | many | TRBV4-2
TGTGCCAGCAGCTTAGAGGGACAGGGGGCTACGGGTTGGAGAACTGAAGCTTTCTTT | CASSLEGQGATGWRTEAFF | TRBJ1-1 | TRBD1 | few | TRBV7-8
TGCAGTGCTAGGCTCAGAGTCGGGGGGGCTGGAGATACGCAGTATTTT | CSARLRVGGAGDTQYF | TRBJ2-3 | TRBD2 | NA | TRBV20-1
TGCAGTGCTAGACGGGACCAATACAATGAGCAGTTCTTC | CSARRDQYNEQFF | TRBJ2-1 | NA | NA | TRBV20-1
TGCAGTGCTAGTTCGGTCATAGCGGGAAGGGGGAATGAGCAGTTCTTC | CSASSVIAGRGNEQFF | TRBJ2-1 | TRBD2 | few | TRBV20-1
TGTGCCAGCAGCTTAAGGGACCCAGACAATGAGCAGTTCTTC | CASSLRDPDNEQFF | TRBJ2-1 | NA | many | TRBV7-3
TGCAGCGTTGGTGGGGATGGGGTCACTGAAGCTTTCTTT | CSVGGDGVTEAFF | TRBJ1-1 | NA | few | TRBV29-1
TGCGCCAGCAGCCCGAACACGGGGGGCACAGGCGAGCAGTACTTC | CASSPNTGGTGEQYF | TRBJ2-7 | NA | few | TRBV5-1
TGTGCCAGCAGCTTATTCCAAGGATACGAGCAGTACTTC | CASSLFQGYEQYF | TRBJ2-7 | NA | NA | TRBV7-6
TGTGCCAGCAGTTTAGCCCCTCAAAGGGATAACTATGGCTACACCTTC | CASSLAPQRDNYGYTF | TRBJ1-2 | NA | few | TRBV12-3/TRBV12-4
TGTGCCAGCAGCTTAGCACTAGCGGGAGTAGGCGAGCAGTACTTC | CASSLALAGVGEQYF | TRBJ2-7 | TRBD2 | NA | TRBV7-8
TGTGCCAGCAGCTTAGGCCCCCTGAAGTTCTTC | CASSLGPLKFF | TRBJ2-1 | NA | NA | TRBV11-2
TGTGCCACCGGCGGCCCAGGCCCAGATACGCAGTATTTT | CATGGPGPDTQYF | TRBJ2-3 | NA | many | TRBV24-1